This T cell receptor (beta chain) appears in the sequencing data of a study of beta chain features in type 1 diabetes. Study outcomes and limitations: Insertions were fewer and deletions more numerous at VDJ junctions in type 1 diabetes patients. Amplification by PCR could prefer shorter templates, with the same effect in patients and controls. Shortening of TCRB CDR3s, moderate but significant, appeared in all four CD4+ subsets of Type 1 diabetes patients.

Note on this clone: What it recognizes is unknown.

CDR1 is SQVTM, CDR2 ANQGSEA, per germline. The CDR3 totals 13 residues. V lost 7 bases to trimming and J lost 5 bases; unmatched junction nucleotides: 10. Reverse transcription of all isolated RNA meant that expressed TCRB transcripts were sequenced. Measured with immunoSEQ multiplex PCR; TCRdb has only the in-frame clones, and not every one. This sample has 150,000 to 200,000 clones, with roughly 65% found just once. Sequenced: naive CD4+ T cells from blood. The V call is TRBV29-1, the J call TRBJ2-5, with 7 nucleotides matching TRBD1. The clonotype originates from a man younger than 45 with type 1 diabetes. In DNA form, the CDR3 reads TGCAGCGCGCAGGGACAGCCACGGGAGACCCAGTACTTC. Amino acid sequence: CSAQGQPRETQYF.